These T cell receptor beta chains were read from a single sample in a study of blood T cell repertoires in COVID-19. Assay: immunoSEQ multiplex PCR; the TCRdb copy retains only in-frame clones and omits some. The sample has hundreds of thousands of clones, roughly 89% seen once. Input material: peripheral blood. These receptors were obtained from a woman aged 25 to 45 with active or convalescent COVID-19. CDR3s include the opening cysteine and the closing phenylalanine or tryptophan. Fields, in order: J gene, D gene, clone size, V gene, CDR3 DNA, CDR3 protein. The D gene is left open where the match is weak. Size tells how often a clone was seen (once, few, many) or the class of an expanded clone, and some rows leave it out.

j_call: TRBJ2-5; d_call: TRBD1; clone_size: NA; v_call: TRBV27; cdr3_nt: TGTGCCAGCAGTTTTCTATCGTCCGGGACAGGGCAAGAGACCCAGTACTTC; cdr3_aa: CASSFLSSGTGQETQYF
j_call: TRBJ2-1; d_call: TRBD1; clone_size: few; v_call: TRBV5-1; cdr3_nt: TGCGCCAGCAGCTGGTCGGGACAGGCCTACAATGAGCAGTTCTTC; cdr3_aa: CASSWSGQAYNEQFF
j_call: TRBJ1-4; d_call: NA; clone_size: NA; v_call: TRBV20-1; cdr3_nt: TGCAGTGCTAGTGGGAGCGGTGAAAAACTGTTTTTT; cdr3_aa: CSASGSGEKLFF
j_call: TRBJ1-2; d_call: NA; clone_size: NA; v_call: TRBV10-3; cdr3_nt: TGTGCCATCTCCCCAGGGAATGCTGGCTACACCTTC; cdr3_aa: CAISPGNAGYTF
j_call: TRBJ2-5; d_call: NA; clone_size: NA; v_call: TRBV15; cdr3_nt: TGTGCCACCAGCACACGCGGGGGCGGAGAGACCCAGTACTTC; cdr3_aa: CATSTRGGGETQYF
j_call: TRBJ2-2; d_call: NA; clone_size: NA; v_call: TRBV27; cdr3_nt: TGTGCCAGCAGTGGAACCTACGTCCGGGACAAAGGTTCCGGGGAGCTGTTTTTT; cdr3_aa: CASSGTYVRDKGSGELFF
j_call: TRBJ2-7; d_call: NA; clone_size: NA; v_call: TRBV7-9; cdr3_nt: TGTGCCAGCAGCTTCTACGGGACTCTCGAGCAGTACTTC; cdr3_aa: CASSFYGTLEQYF
j_call: TRBJ1-2; d_call: NA; clone_size: NA; v_call: TRBV2; cdr3_nt: TGTGCCAGCAGTGATCGAAGACAGAACTATGGCTACACCTTC; cdr3_aa: CASSDRRQNYGYTF
j_call: TRBJ1-6; d_call: TRBD1; clone_size: NA; v_call: TRBV6-5; cdr3_nt: TGTGCCAGCAGTTACGGGGACAGGCGGGATTCACCCCTCCACTTT; cdr3_aa: CASSYGDRRDSPLHF
j_call: TRBJ2-7; d_call: NA; clone_size: NA; v_call: TRBV20-1; cdr3_nt: TGCAGTGCAGCCGACTACGAGCAGTACTTC; cdr3_aa: CSAADYEQYF
j_call: TRBJ2-2; d_call: TRBD1; clone_size: NA; v_call: TRBV2; cdr3_nt: TGTGCCAGCAGGGGACAGGGGACCGGGGAGCTGTTTTTT; cdr3_aa: CASRGQGTGELFF
j_call: TRBJ1-1; d_call: TRBD1; clone_size: NA; v_call: TRBV19; cdr3_nt: TGTGCCAGTACTGACAGGGGGGACACTGAAGCTTTCTTT; cdr3_aa: CASTDRGDTEAFF
j_call: TRBJ2-7; d_call: TRBD1; clone_size: NA; v_call: TRBV6-5; cdr3_nt: TGTGCCAGCCGTAGGGGGCTCTACGAGCAGTACTTC; cdr3_aa: CASRRGLYEQYF
j_call: TRBJ1-1; d_call: NA; clone_size: NA; v_call: TRBV5-1; cdr3_nt: TGCGCCAGCAGCTCTGGTGGACACATGAACACTGAAGCTTTCTTT; cdr3_aa: CASSSGGHMNTEAFF
j_call: TRBJ2-3; d_call: NA; clone_size: NA; v_call: TRBV4-1; cdr3_nt: TGCGCCAGCAGCTCCCGACAGCATGGGAGCACAGATACGCAGTATTTT; cdr3_aa: CASSSRQHGSTDTQYF
j_call: TRBJ2-1; d_call: NA; clone_size: NA; v_call: TRBV3-1/TRBV3-2; cdr3_nt: TGTGCCAGCAGCAAAACCGGGACTTCCTACAATGAGCAGTTCTTC; cdr3_aa: CASSKTGTSYNEQFF
j_call: TRBJ1-1; d_call: NA; clone_size: NA; v_call: TRBV5-1; cdr3_nt: TGCGCCAGCAGCTTGGGGACAGACGACACTGAAGCTTTCTTT; cdr3_aa: CASSLGTDDTEAFF
j_call: TRBJ1-5; d_call: NA; clone_size: NA; v_call: TRBV5-5; cdr3_nt: TGTGCCAGCAGTGGGGCCCCCAATCAGCCCCAGCATTTT; cdr3_aa: CASSGAPNQPQHF
j_call: TRBJ2-5; d_call: NA; clone_size: once; v_call: TRBV3-1/TRBV3-2; cdr3_nt: TGTGCCAGCAGCTACCCTAGTGATCGGGAGACCCAGTACTTC; cdr3_aa: CASSYPSDRETQYF
j_call: TRBJ1-1; d_call: NA; clone_size: NA; v_call: TRBV13; cdr3_nt: TGTGCCAGCAGCTGGGCTGACAGAGTGAACACTGAAGCTTTCTTT; cdr3_aa: CASSWADRVNTEAFF
j_call: TRBJ2-1; d_call: TRBD2; clone_size: NA; v_call: TRBV29-1; cdr3_nt: TGCAGCGTTCCTTCGGGTAGCGGGAGATACAATGAGCAGTTCTTC; cdr3_aa: CSVPSGSGRYNEQFF
j_call: TRBJ2-7; d_call: TRBD1; clone_size: NA; v_call: TRBV6-4; cdr3_nt: TGTGCCAGCAGTCCCCTTGGACAGGGGGCCAACGAGCAGTACTTC; cdr3_aa: CASSPLGQGANEQYF
j_call: TRBJ1-1; d_call: NA; clone_size: NA; v_call: TRBV5-1; cdr3_nt: TGCGCCAGCTTCCCCGGGGAGGGAGTAAGAACTGAAGCTTTCTTT; cdr3_aa: CASFPGEGVRTEAFF
j_call: TRBJ1-2; d_call: TRBD1; clone_size: NA; v_call: TRBV19; cdr3_nt: TGTGCCAGTAGTACCACCCCACCGGGACAGGGTGGCGACTATGGCTACACCTTC; cdr3_aa: CASSTTPPGQGGDYGYTF
j_call: TRBJ1-5; d_call: TRBD1; clone_size: NA; v_call: TRBV19; cdr3_nt: TGTGCCAGTAGTTTGCCGACAGGGGGCATCTCGCAGCCCCAGCATTTT; cdr3_aa: CASSLPTGGISQPQHF
j_call: TRBJ1-1; d_call: NA; clone_size: once; v_call: TRBV4-1; cdr3_nt: TGCGCCAGCAGCCAAGATTTTGGAGGGTGGGGCACTGAAGCTTTCTTT; cdr3_aa: CASSQDFGGWGTEAFF
j_call: TRBJ1-5; d_call: TRBD1; clone_size: once; v_call: TRBV5-8; cdr3_nt: TGTGCCAGCAGCCCCGGGACAGATAGTCGGAATCAGCCCCAGCATTTT; cdr3_aa: CASSPGTDSRNQPQHF
j_call: TRBJ2-7; d_call: TRBD1; clone_size: NA; v_call: TRBV28; cdr3_nt: TGTGCCAGCAGGCCGGGACAGGTCTTCTCCGAGCAGTACTTC; cdr3_aa: CASRPGQVFSEQYF
j_call: TRBJ1-2; d_call: NA; clone_size: NA; v_call: TRBV6-5; cdr3_nt: TGTGCCAGCAGTCGCCCCGGCAGGGCGAACTATGGCTACACCTTC; cdr3_aa: CASSRPGRANYGYTF
j_call: TRBJ2-1; d_call: NA; clone_size: NA; v_call: TRBV5-1; cdr3_nt: TGCGCCAGCAGCTTGGCTCAGGGGGGTGGTGAGCAGTTCTTC; cdr3_aa: CASSLAQGGGEQFF
j_call: TRBJ2-7; d_call: NA; clone_size: few; v_call: TRBV2; cdr3_nt: TGTGCCAGCAGTCCTAGCGTATACCTCTCCTACGAGCAGTACTTC; cdr3_aa: CASSPSVYLSYEQYF
j_call: TRBJ1-2; d_call: TRBD1; clone_size: NA; v_call: TRBV2; cdr3_nt: TGTGCCAGCAGAACCGGGACAGGGAACTATGGCTACACCTTC; cdr3_aa: CASRTGTGNYGYTF
j_call: TRBJ2-5; d_call: NA; clone_size: NA; v_call: TRBV5-4; cdr3_nt: TGTGCCAGCCGCCCCGGGGGACAAGAGACCCAGTACTTC; cdr3_aa: CASRPGGQETQYF
j_call: TRBJ1-3; d_call: NA; clone_size: NA; v_call: TRBV5-6; cdr3_nt: TGTGCCAGCAGCTCCAGGGGACACCACTCTGGAAACACCATATATTTT; cdr3_aa: CASSSRGHHSGNTIYF
j_call: TRBJ2-3; d_call: NA; clone_size: NA; v_call: TRBV18; cdr3_nt: TGTGCCAGCTCACCATCAACAGGCACAGATACGCAGTATTTT; cdr3_aa: CASSPSTGTDTQYF
j_call: TRBJ1-2; d_call: NA; clone_size: NA; v_call: TRBV12-3/TRBV12-4; cdr3_nt: TGTGCCAGCAGTTTACCAGGGGTGGGCTACACCTTC; cdr3_aa: CASSLPGVGYTF
j_call: TRBJ2-1; d_call: TRBD2; clone_size: few; v_call: TRBV19; cdr3_nt: TGTGCCAGTACCTCGACTAGCGGAAGCTCCTACAATGAGCAGTTCTTC; cdr3_aa: CASTSTSGSSYNEQFF
j_call: TRBJ2-1; d_call: NA; clone_size: NA; v_call: TRBV29-1; cdr3_nt: TGCAGCGGTCTGGGTCTCGGGAATGAGCAGTTCTTC; cdr3_aa: CSGLGLGNEQFF
j_call: TRBJ1-4; d_call: NA; clone_size: NA; v_call: TRBV19; cdr3_nt: TGTGCCAGTAGTATAGGGTTTGCCGGGGTCTATGAAAAACTGTTTTTT; cdr3_aa: CASSIGFAGVYEKLFF
j_call: TRBJ2-2; d_call: NA; clone_size: NA; v_call: TRBV3-1/TRBV3-2; cdr3_nt: TGTGCCAGCAGCCAAGATCTCCCAATATCTAGTCCCGAGAACACCGGGGAGCTGTTTTTT; cdr3_aa: CASSQDLPISSPENTGELFF
j_call: TRBJ2-3; d_call: TRBD2; clone_size: once; v_call: TRBV3-1/TRBV3-2; cdr3_nt: TGTGCCAGCAGCGCCAGACTAGCGGGCACAGATACGCAGTATTTT; cdr3_aa: CASSARLAGTDTQYF
j_call: TRBJ1-2; d_call: NA; clone_size: NA; v_call: TRBV19; cdr3_nt: TGTGCCGCCTCAGAAGGAGCTCGCGGTGGCTACACCTTC; cdr3_aa: CAASEGARGGYTF
j_call: TRBJ1-6; d_call: NA; clone_size: NA; v_call: TRBV5-6; cdr3_nt: TGTGCCAGCAGCTTGTCCCTAGACAATTCACCCCTCCACTTT; cdr3_aa: CASSLSLDNSPLHF
j_call: TRBJ1-4; d_call: NA; clone_size: NA; v_call: TRBV7-6; cdr3_nt: TGTGCCAGCAGCTTGTCCCCGTCGGAAAAACTGTTTTTT; cdr3_aa: CASSLSPSEKLFF
j_call: TRBJ1-1; d_call: NA; clone_size: NA; v_call: TRBV5-1; cdr3_nt: TGCGCCAGCAGCTTGGTTGGCAGGGTGAACACTGAAGCTTTCTTT; cdr3_aa: CASSLVGRVNTEAFF
j_call: TRBJ2-2; d_call: TRBD1; clone_size: NA; v_call: TRBV11-2; cdr3_nt: TGTGCCAGCAGCCCCCTCCCTCGGACAGGGAACACCGGGGAGCTGTTTTTT; cdr3_aa: CASSPLPRTGNTGELFF
j_call: TRBJ1-2; d_call: TRBD1; clone_size: few; v_call: TRBV5-6; cdr3_nt: TGTGCCAGCAGCTTGGGACAGGGCGCTTATGGCTACACCTTC; cdr3_aa: CASSLGQGAYGYTF
j_call: TRBJ2-3; d_call: TRBD1; clone_size: NA; v_call: TRBV20-1; cdr3_nt: TGCAGTGCTAGTGAGCTTGGGACAGGGTCTAGCACAGATACGCAGTATTTT; cdr3_aa: CSASELGTGSSTDTQYF
j_call: TRBJ1-1; d_call: NA; clone_size: few; v_call: TRBV7-9; cdr3_nt: TGTGCCAGCAGCTCGCCCCGGGGGGAGGAGAGGACTGAAGCTTTCTTT; cdr3_aa: CASSSPRGEERTEAFF
j_call: TRBJ1-1; d_call: NA; clone_size: once; v_call: TRBV2; cdr3_nt: TGTGCCAGCAGTGGGCAGGACGGGAGAGCTTTCTTT; cdr3_aa: CASSGQDGRAFF
j_call: TRBJ2-7; d_call: TRBD1; clone_size: NA; v_call: TRBV6-2/TRBV6-3; cdr3_nt: TGTGCCAGCAGTTCCTCTATGGACAGGCCCTCCTACGAGCAGTACTTC; cdr3_aa: CASSSSMDRPSYEQYF
j_call: TRBJ2-3; d_call: TRBD1; clone_size: NA; v_call: TRBV7-9; cdr3_nt: TGTGCCAGCAGCCCAAAACCGGGACAGGGCACAGATACGCAGTATTTT; cdr3_aa: CASSPKPGQGTDTQYF
j_call: TRBJ2-4; d_call: TRBD1; clone_size: NA; v_call: TRBV25-1; cdr3_nt: TGTGCCAGCAGTGTACAGGGGGCCAAAAACATTCAGTACTTC; cdr3_aa: CASSVQGAKNIQYF
j_call: TRBJ2-5; d_call: NA; clone_size: NA; v_call: TRBV3-1/TRBV3-2; cdr3_nt: TGTGCCAGCAGCCGCCGCGGGGAAGAGACCCAGTACTTC; cdr3_aa: CASSRRGEETQYF
j_call: TRBJ2-1; d_call: NA; clone_size: NA; v_call: TRBV10-2; cdr3_nt: TGCGCCAGCAGTGAGAGGGGGGGGGCCCCGGATGAGCAGTTCTTC; cdr3_aa: CASSERGGAPDEQFF